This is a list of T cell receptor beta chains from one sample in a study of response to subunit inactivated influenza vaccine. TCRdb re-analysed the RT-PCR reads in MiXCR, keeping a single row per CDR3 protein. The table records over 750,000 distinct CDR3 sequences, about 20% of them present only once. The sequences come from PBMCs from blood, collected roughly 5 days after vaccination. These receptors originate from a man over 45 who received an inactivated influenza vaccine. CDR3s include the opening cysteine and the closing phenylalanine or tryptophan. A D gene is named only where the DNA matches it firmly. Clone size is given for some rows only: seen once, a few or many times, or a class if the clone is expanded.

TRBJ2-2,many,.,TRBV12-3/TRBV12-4,CASSFRATGELFF,TGTGCCAGCAGTTTCAGGGCCACCGGGGAGCTGTTTTTT
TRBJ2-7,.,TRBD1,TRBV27,CASSRHQGDPYEQYF,TGTGCCAGCAGCCGACATCAGGGGGACCCCTACGAGCAGTACTTC
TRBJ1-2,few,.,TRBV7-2,CASTASRRGPNYGYTF,TGTGCCAGCACCGCTAGTCGCAGGGGCCCTAACTATGGCTACACCTTC
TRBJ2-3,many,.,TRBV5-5,CASSLLGTSTDTQYF,TGTGCCAGCAGCTTGTTGGGGACTAGCACAGATACGCAGTATTTT
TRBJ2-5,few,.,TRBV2,CASSVSETQYF,TGTGCCAGCAGTGTTTCGGAGACCCAGTACTTC
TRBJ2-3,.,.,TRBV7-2,CASSAPGVRGAHTQYF,TGTGCCAGCAGCGCCCCCGGGGTTAGAGGCGCCCATACGCAGTATTTT
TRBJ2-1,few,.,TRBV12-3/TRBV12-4,CASTSAENNEQFF,TGTGCCAGCACCTCGGCGGAAAACAATGAGCAGTTCTTC
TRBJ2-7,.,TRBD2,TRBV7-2,CASSLRGVNFAGTSRKSSYEQYF,TGTGCCAGCAGCTTACGAGGCGTCAACTTTGCAGGGACTAGCAGAAAGAGCTCCTACGAGCAGTACTTC
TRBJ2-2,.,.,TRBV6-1,CASIRGRNTGELFF,TGTGCCAGCATAAGGGGACGGAACACCGGGGAGCTGTTTTTT
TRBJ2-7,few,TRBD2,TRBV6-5,CASSSILPPYPGLAGGPTYEQYF,TGTGCCAGCAGTTCAATACTACCCCCATATCCGGGACTAGCGGGAGGGCCCACCTACGAGCAGTACTTC
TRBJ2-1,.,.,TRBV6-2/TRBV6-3,CASSYSRDSHYNEQFF,TGTGCCAGCAGTTACTCTCGGGACTCCCACTACAATGAGCAGTTCTTC